The 2 T cell receptor beta chains below were found in one sample sequenced in a study of shared clonotypes between healthy human individuals. TCRdb's copy holds only in-frame clones and misses some; the assay was immunoSEQ multiplex PCR. This table has 450,000 to 500,000 clones, 81% appearing once. What was sequenced was PBMCs. These receptors came from a woman aged 40-49 years in good health. Some clones in this sample may be carry-over from other donors' samples.

This clone was picked up one time. A far larger clone differs by one base, so this is likely a read error. V gene TRBV11-2 combines with J gene TRBJ1-5; possible D gene TRBD1, 5 bases. Per germline, CDR1 SGHAT and CDR2 FQNNGV. The V gene lost 0 bases and the J gene lost 2 bases, with 8 bases spanning the gap. This CDR3 has 15 amino acids. The CDR3 loop is CASSLDLGGNQPQHF. The CDR3, as DNA: TGTGCCAGCAGCTTAGATCTAGGGGGCAATCAGCCCCAGCATTTT.

This rearrangement joins TRBV7-6 to TRBJ2-3; 11 bases align to TRBD2. The CDR3 has 16 residues. Per the germline V gene, CDR1 is SGHVS and CDR2 is FNYEAQ. Trimming took 5 bases from V and 4 from J; bases not matched to a gene: 8. CDR3 residues: CASSRRLAGTPDTQYF. In DNA form, the CDR3 reads TGTGCCAGCAGCCGTCGACTAGCGGGGACCCCAGATACGCAGTATTTT.